The 18 T cell receptor beta chains listed next were all sequenced from one sample in a study of T-cell memory formation after mild COVID-19. TCRdb re-called the 5' RACE reads with MiXCR, one entry per CDR3 protein. The table lists under 250,000 distinct CDR3 sequences, approximately 30% of them singletons, with approximately 10% in the top ten. The sample was PBMCs or a T cell subset sorted from them (not recorded which). Receptors were obtained from an adult woman who had mild COVID-19 (a few samples of this study predate the infection). Cell type and time point are not known.

This clonotype was seen at least ten times. The rearrangement joins TRBV28 to TRBJ2-7; the D gene is possibly TRBD2 (5 bases). This CDR3 comprises 14 residues. V was trimmed by 2 bases and J by 2 bases, leaving 10 bases between them. Germline V gene lookup returns CDR1 MDHEN and CDR2 SYDVKM. The CDR3 loop reads CASSLEGTPYEQYF. CDR3 in DNA: TGTGCCAGCAGTTTAGAGGGCACCCCCTACGAGCAGTACTTC.

The chain links TRBV7-9 to TRBJ2-1; 8 bases match TRBD2. The V gene end was trimmed by 5 bases and the J gene end by 0 bases; junction bases not matched to a gene: 6. CDR3 length: 16 amino acids. Germline V gene sequence: CDR1 SEHNR, CDR2 FQNEAQ (reference sequence). CDR3 DNA sequence: TGTGCCAGCAGCCCCCGGGGGGGCTACTCCTACAATGAGCAGTTCTTC. This codes for CASSPRGGYSYNEQFF.

The V gene is TRBV21-1, the J gene TRBJ2-7; the table's TRBD2 call for D was not verified on the DNA. TRBV21-1 is a pseudogene segment. The CDR3 has 15 residues. This CDR3 reads CASSNYRVLGDEQYF. CDR3 in DNA: TGTGCCAGCAGCAACTATCGGGTGCTAGGCGACGAGCAGTACTTC.

CDR3 coding DNA: TGCGCCAGCAGCCGGGGGGACGGCCTCAGTCAGCCCCAGCATTTT. It codes for CASSRGDGLSQPQHF. This chain joins TRBV5-1 and TRBJ1-5; tentatively, D is TRBD1 (5 bases). The CDR3 covers 15 residues. Trimming pared 4 bases from V and 6 bases from J, leaving 17 bases between. Germline CDR1 and CDR2: SGHRS and YFSETQ.

This clonotype occurred a few times. This sequence joins TRBV30 and TRBJ1-1; TRBD1 agrees at 7 bases. V shed 0 bases, J shed 6 bases, and the junction held 7 bases outside the gene matches. The V gene's germline CDR1 is GTSNPN and CDR2 SVGIG (reference sequence). The CDR3 is 14 residues long. CDR3 residues: CAWSVVRGKAEAFF. The CDR3 nucleotides read TGTGCCTGGAGTGTGGTCAGGGGGAAGGCTGAAGCTTTCTTT.

The gene calls are TRBV7-2 and TRBJ1-5, with TRBD1 matching 9 bases. After removal of 4 bases from V and 7 bases from J, the junction contained 8 bases not matched to a gene. This CDR3 is built from 15 residues. The germline CDR1 and CDR2 sequences are SGHTA and FQGNSA. CDR3 bases: TGTGCCAGCAGCTCGCCACAGGGGGCTAACCAGCCCCAGCATTTT. Protein product: CASSSPQGANQPQHF.

This clonotype was observed a few times. CDR3 amino acids: CSARDGIHGSYNEQFF. CDR3 nucleotide sequence: TGCAGTGCTAGAGATGGGATACACGGCTCCTACAATGAGCAGTTCTTC. The chain uses TRBV20-1 and TRBJ2-1; no definite D call. The CDR3 runs 16 residues. Germline V gene lookup returns CDR1 DFQATT and CDR2 SNEGSKA (reference sequence). The V gene lost 0 bases and the J gene lost 0 bases, with 12 bases spanning the gap.

This clonotype was observed a single time. The chain has TRBV19 and TRBJ2-3; no definite D call. V lost 4 bases and J 4 bases, leaving 12 bases between the germline ends. Germline-derived CDR1 and CDR2 are LNHDA and SQIVND (reference sequence). The CDR3 extends over 14 amino acids. CDR3 region: CASSKILGADTQYF. The CDR3 DNA reads as TGTGCCAGTAGTAAAATACTCGGTGCAGATACGCAGTATTTT. Supplemented by reference TRBV19 and TRBJ2-3, the full variable domain reads DGGITQSPKYLFRKEGQNVTLSCEQNLNHDAMYWYRQDPGQGLRLIYYSQIVNDFQKGDIAEGYSVSREKKESFPLTVTSAQKNPTAFYLCASSKILGADTQYFGPGTRLTVL.

This clonotype was observed a few times. The chain joins TRBV4-2 to TRBJ1-2; possible D gene TRBD1, 5 bases. V lost 0 bases to trimming and J lost 4 bases, with 12 bases between them. CDR1 is LGHNA, CDR2 YNFKEQ, per germline. There are 15 residues in the CDR3. This chain's CDR3 is CASSQDWGVGYGYTF. DNA of the CDR3: TGTGCCAGCAGCCAAGATTGGGGGGTGGGCTATGGCTACACCTTC.

This clonotype has more than one count but fewer than ten. The chain couples TRBV2 to TRBJ2-1, with D possibly being TRBD2 (6 bases). This CDR3 is 13 amino acids long. Trimming removed 6 bases at V and 4 bases at J, with 10 bases between. Per germline, CDR1 SNHLY and CDR2 FYNNEI. CDR3 nucleotide sequence: TGTGCCAGCAGCCTGGAGGGATACAATGAGCAGTTCTTC. It translates to CASSLEGYNEQFF.

This clonotype appeared a few times. The chain carries TRBV6-6 and TRBJ1-1; D is unresolved. The germline V and J ends were trimmed by 0 bases and 4 bases, with 6 bases remaining between them. Germline CDR1 MNHNY, CDR2 SVGAGI (reference sequence). This CDR3 is 13 amino acids long. CDR3 sequence: CASSYSEGTEAFF. The CDR3 DNA sequence: TGTGCCAGCAGTTACTCTGAAGGCACTGAAGCTTTCTTT.

V is TRBV12-3 or TRBV12-4 and J is TRBJ1-1; D not certain. Deletions cut 8 bases from V and 4 bases from J, with 8 bases between. The CDR3 runs to 11 residues. CDR3 DNA sequence: TGTGCCAGCGGGGTTACCACTGAAGCTTTCTTT. This sequence encodes CASGVTTEAFF.

CDR3 loop: CSVGLADNTGELFF. The CDR3 nucleotides are TGCAGCGTTGGCCTAGCGGACAACACCGGGGAGCTGTTTTTT. The V gene is TRBV29-1, the J gene TRBJ2-2; TRBD2 matches at 7 bases. The CDR3 totals 14 residues. After removal of 4 bases from V and 2 bases from J, the junction contained 4 bases not matched to a gene. Germline V gene data show CDR1 as SQVTM and CDR2 as ANQGSEA.

This chain links TRBV11-3 with TRBJ2-1; 15 bases map to TRBD2. The CDR3 runs 22 residues. Trimming cost V 3 bases and J 3 bases; bases outside gene matches: 18. Germline V gene lookup returns CDR1 SGHNT and CDR2 YENEEA. The CDR3 DNA reads as TGTGCCAGCAGCTTGACCCCAAACAGGGTGGGACTAGCGGGGGGAATCTACAATGAGCAGTTCTTC. Its protein product is CASSLTPNRVGLAGGIYNEQFF. The full variable domain, with the rest looked up from reference TRBV11-3 and TRBJ2-1, is EAGVVQSPRYKIIEKKQPVAFWCNPISGHNTLYWYLQNLGQGPELLIRYENEEAVDDSQLPKDRFSAERLKGVDSTLKIQPAELGDSAVYLCASSLTPNRVGLAGGIYNEQFFGPGTRLTVL.

The rearrangement links TRBV5-6 to TRBJ1-1; the match to TRBD1 covers 9 bases. The CDR3 runs 19 residues. Germline CDR1 SGHDT, CDR2 YYEEEE. V lost 2 bases, J lost 1 base, and 15 bases stayed unmatched. The CDR3 coding sequence is TGTGCCAGCAGCTTAGGGCCCACGCAGGACAGGGGAAAGAACACTGAAGCTTTCTTT. Its translation is CASSLGPTQDRGKNTEAFF.

V usage is TRBV7-8 and J usage is TRBJ2-5; D not resolved. The CDR3 totals 12 residues. Trimming stripped 1 base from V and 9 bases from J, with 9 bases between. CDR1 is SGHVS and CDR2 is FQNEAQ in the germline V gene. In DNA form, the CDR3 reads TGTGCCAGCAGCTTAGGAGGTCCGGCCCAGTACTTC. It is translated as CASSLGGPAQYF.

V gene TRBV7-9 combines with J gene TRBJ2-7; no clear D gene. Trimming took 8 bases from V and 5 from J, leaving 13 bases between them. The CDR3 length is 12 residues. Per the germline V gene, CDR1 is SEHNR and CDR2 is FQNEAQ (reference sequence). The CDR3 region has the DNA TGTGCCAGCCACAGCCAGAACGACGAGCAGTACTTC. This translates into CASHSQNDEQYF.

The DNA of the CDR3 is TGTGCCAGCAGCCTACCCCAGGGTCGGCGGACCACCGGGGAGCTGTTTTTT. Translation gives CASSLPQGRRTTGELFF. The chain recombines TRBV7-2 with TRBJ2-2; possible D gene TRBD1, 5 bases. V gave up 5 bases and J gave up 4 bases, with 20 bases separating them. The length of the CDR3 is 17 residues. Germline CDR1 reads SGHTA; CDR2 reads FQGNSA.